The clone carrying this T cell receptor beta chain came up once. No antigen is known for it. The same CDR3 also results from other DNA sequences found in this sample. The CDR3 has 14 amino acids. The V gene lost 0 bases and the J gene lost 2 bases, with 7 bases spanning the gap. The germline V gene encodes CDR1 SGHRS and CDR2 YFSETQ. This entry is derived from a study of shared clonotypes between healthy human individuals. Study-level background: The cohort comprised a couple of women and a few men. Their ages spanned 18 to 49 years. CD4 naive and CD4 memory each took three plates per donor, while CD8 naive took two and CD8 memory one. General observations from the study: Larger estimated richness was generally seen in naive subsets than in memory subsets.

Genomic DNA per cell subset filled all wells of several immunoSEQ plates. The method was immunoSEQ multiplex PCR; TCRdb's version includes in-frame clones alone and lacks a portion of them. The data show around 2.5 million clones, approximately 94% seen once. J is TRBJ2-3 and V is TRBV5-1; D call uncertain. The specimen sequenced was naive CD4+ T cells from PBMCs. As for subset: CD45RA+ positively selected. This clonotype originated in a man aged 18 to 35 in good health. Some clones in this sample may be carry-over from other donors' samples. The CDR3 region has the DNA TGCGCCAGCAGCTTGGTATCCTACACAGATACGCAGTATTTT. Translation: CASSLVSYTDTQYF.